This TCR beta chain comes out of a study of T cells after yellow fever vaccination. Points from the study as a whole: Overlap between CD4 and CD8 compartments was detected for a small share of clonotypes. Re-detected after boosting: most primary clones, almost 97% of CD4 and 80% to 90% of CD8.

TCRdb re-called the 5' RACE reads through MiXCR, storing one row per CDR3 protein. The sample has a few hundred thousand distinct CDR3 sequences, about 4% seen once; the top ten hold 20% to 25%. The germline V and J ends were trimmed by 0 bases and 5 bases, with 17 bases remaining between them. The V gene's germline CDR1 is SGHRS and CDR2 YFSETQ. CDR3 size: 16 residues. The table lists this clonotype with many counts. Its cognate antigen is unknown. Sequencing used PBMCs, obtained 5 days after the yellow fever booster vaccination. The chain employs TRBV5-1 and TRBJ1-1, with unresolved D. This receptor was identified in a man aged 18 to 29 who received the YFV17D yellow fever vaccine. The CDR3 nucleotides read TGCGCCAGCAGCTTGGATTTCCCTGGGGTAGGGACTGAAGCTTTCTTT. Translation gives CASSLDFPGVGTEAFF.